This T cell receptor beta chain stems from a study of low-dose radiotherapy and immunotherapy resistance in tumors (dated by TCRdb to between 2021 and 2022). Describing the broader study: Cohort 1 received 0.5 Gy per fraction every 2 weeks, with a prescribed total PTV dose of 6.5 Gy. Intravenous cyclophosphamide at 200 mg/m2 was administered every two weeks, one day ahead of each radiation and immunotherapy administration. No randomization into treatment groups was done for the people taking part in the trial. Patients were given nivolumab as a 240 mg flat dose every two weeks and ipilimumab at 1 mg/kg every six weeks, with both drugs delivered intravenously. Patients took aspirin 300 mg orally once daily for four cycles, starting on cycle 1 day 1. Cohort 2 received 1 Gy per fraction every two weeks, with a total of 13 Gy over 26 weeks. The translational analysis covered eight patients: three from the first dose cohort and the first five from the second dose cohort.

As encoded in the germline V gene (reference sequence), CDR1 is LNHNV while CDR2 is YYDKDF. The germline V and J ends show losses of 0 bases and 4 bases respectively, and no gene match explains 6 bases of the junction. From its cysteine to its phenylalanine, the CDR3 spans 17 amino acids. The entry retains the CDR3 DNA only, 51 bases that are in frame from base 1. This clonotype came up many times. No antigen is known for it. Base quality data are lacking; no much larger clone is found one base away. These reads were obtained on an Illumina HiSeq 2500. Superscript III and a set of TRAV- and TRBV-specific primers were used to synthesize first-strand cDNA, so that both TCRalpha and TCRbeta chains were covered. An approximately 20-cycle PCR with Phusion amplified the TCRs, pairing a constant-region primer with the adapter that was attached to the V primers. The MessageAmp II aRNA Amplification Kit was used to amplify the isolated mRNA, with in vitro transcription run for 16 hours at 37 degrees C. mRNA for TCR sequencing was isolated with the Dynabeads mRNA DIRECT Purification Kit. Indexed Illumina adapters were added in a second Phusion PCR of approximately 27 cycles, after which AMPure XP beads were used to purify the products. Under the source paper's analysis protocol: Using custom Perl scripts, TCR sequences that encoded the same protein were pooled, out-of-frame sequences were dropped, and the abundance of each clonotype was calculated. Any TCR sequence supported by only a single read was excluded from analysis. Shannon entropy, Gini index, clonality, richness, and the frequency of TCRs shared between repertoires were included as repertoire metrics. TCRdb took the public reads, trimmed them with fastp at Q25, ran MiXCR for clone calling and kept in-frame beta chains. When rows share a CDR3 protein, they turn into one entry using the most common DNA and genes. Clone size and V and J calls follow TCRdb, not the original study. The sample profile shows 60,000 to 75,000 distinct CDR3 sequences; more than 20% of them were found once. The ten largest make up roughly 6.5% of the sample.

Read against the paper, the sample's time point label means: before trial treatment. The donors came from RACIN, which was a single-arm phase I dose-escalation trial that paired nivolumab and ipilimumab with aspirin, low-dose cyclophosphamide and low-dose radiotherapy. Patients with advanced, TIL-negative solid tumors were considered eligible. The sample here was PBMCs, taken before treatment. In this chain, TRBV15 is recombined with TRBJ2-2; 9 middle bases align to TRBD2. The receptor was derived from a male donor with rectosigmoid adenocarcinoma. The CDR3: CATSRDRAGGPTGELFF. The nucleotide sequence reads TGTGCCACCAGCAGAGATAGGGCGGGAGGGCCCACCGGGGAGCTGTTTTTT.